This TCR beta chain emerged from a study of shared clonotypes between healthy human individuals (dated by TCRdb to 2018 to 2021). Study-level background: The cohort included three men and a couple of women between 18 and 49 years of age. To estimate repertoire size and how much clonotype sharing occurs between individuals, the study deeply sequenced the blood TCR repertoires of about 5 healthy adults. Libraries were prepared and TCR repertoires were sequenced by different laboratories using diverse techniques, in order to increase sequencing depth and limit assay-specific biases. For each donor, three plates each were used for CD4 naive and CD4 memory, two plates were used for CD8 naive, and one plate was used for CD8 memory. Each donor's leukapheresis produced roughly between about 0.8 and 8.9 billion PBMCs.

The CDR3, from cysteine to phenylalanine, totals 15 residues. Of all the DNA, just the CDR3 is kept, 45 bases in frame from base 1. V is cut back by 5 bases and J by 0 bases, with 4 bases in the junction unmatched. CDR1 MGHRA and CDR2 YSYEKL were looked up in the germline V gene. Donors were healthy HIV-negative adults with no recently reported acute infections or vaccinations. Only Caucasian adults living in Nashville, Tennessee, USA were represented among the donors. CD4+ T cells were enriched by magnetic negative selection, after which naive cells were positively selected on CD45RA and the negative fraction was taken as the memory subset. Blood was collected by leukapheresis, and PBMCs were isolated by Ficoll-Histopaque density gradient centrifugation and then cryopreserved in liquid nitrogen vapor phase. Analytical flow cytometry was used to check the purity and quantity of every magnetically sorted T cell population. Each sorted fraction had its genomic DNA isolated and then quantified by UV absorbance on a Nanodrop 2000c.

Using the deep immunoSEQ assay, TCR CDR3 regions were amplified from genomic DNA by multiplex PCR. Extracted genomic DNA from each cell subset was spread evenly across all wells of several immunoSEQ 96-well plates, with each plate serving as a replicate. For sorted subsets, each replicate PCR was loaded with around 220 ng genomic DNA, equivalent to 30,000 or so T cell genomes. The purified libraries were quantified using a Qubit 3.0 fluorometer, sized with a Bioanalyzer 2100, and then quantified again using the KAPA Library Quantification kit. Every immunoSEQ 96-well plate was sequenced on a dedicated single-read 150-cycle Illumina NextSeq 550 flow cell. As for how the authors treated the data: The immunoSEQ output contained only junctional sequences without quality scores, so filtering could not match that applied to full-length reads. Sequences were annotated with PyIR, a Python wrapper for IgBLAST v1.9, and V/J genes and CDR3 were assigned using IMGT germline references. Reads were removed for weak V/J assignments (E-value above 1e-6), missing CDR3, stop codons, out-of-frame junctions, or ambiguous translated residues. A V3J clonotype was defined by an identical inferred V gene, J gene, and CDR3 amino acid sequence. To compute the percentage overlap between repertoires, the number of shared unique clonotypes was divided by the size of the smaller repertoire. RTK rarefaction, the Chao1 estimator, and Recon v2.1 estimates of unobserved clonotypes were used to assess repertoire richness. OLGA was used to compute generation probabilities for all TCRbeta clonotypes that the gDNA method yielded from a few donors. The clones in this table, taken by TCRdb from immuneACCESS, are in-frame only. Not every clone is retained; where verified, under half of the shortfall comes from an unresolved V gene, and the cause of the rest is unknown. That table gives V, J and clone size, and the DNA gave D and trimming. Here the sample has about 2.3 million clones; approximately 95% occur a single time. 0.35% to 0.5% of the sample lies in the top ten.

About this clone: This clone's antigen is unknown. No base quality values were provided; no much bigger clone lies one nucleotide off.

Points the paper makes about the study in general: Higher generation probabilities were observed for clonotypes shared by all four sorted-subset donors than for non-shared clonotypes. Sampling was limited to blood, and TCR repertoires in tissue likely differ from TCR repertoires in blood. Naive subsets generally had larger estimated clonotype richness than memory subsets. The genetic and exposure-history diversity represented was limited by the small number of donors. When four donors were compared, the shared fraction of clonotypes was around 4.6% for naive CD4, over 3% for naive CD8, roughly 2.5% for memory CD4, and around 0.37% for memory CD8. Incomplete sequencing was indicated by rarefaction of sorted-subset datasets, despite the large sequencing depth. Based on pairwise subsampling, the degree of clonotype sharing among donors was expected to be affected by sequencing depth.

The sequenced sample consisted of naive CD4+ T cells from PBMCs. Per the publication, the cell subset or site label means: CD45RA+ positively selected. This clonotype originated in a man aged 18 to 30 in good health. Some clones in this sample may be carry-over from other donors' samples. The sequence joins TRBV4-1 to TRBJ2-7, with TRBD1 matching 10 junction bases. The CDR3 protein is CASSIRQGASYEQYF. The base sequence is TGCGCCAGCAGCATCCGACAGGGGGCCTCCTACGAGCAGTACTTC.